A single sample gave rise to the 25 T cell receptor beta chains below, sequenced in a study of T cells in Graves' hyperthyroidism and ophthalmopathy. Amplified TCR beta CDR3 regions derived from RNA transcripts. Primed by the HTBI set, a first-round RT-PCR was run on the TCR CDR3. TCRdb re-called the multiplex PCR reads with MiXCR, one entry per CDR3 protein. The sample carries a few hundred thousand distinct CDR3 sequences, around 14% recorded once. Source material: blood. These receptors all stem from a woman in her twenties or thirties with Graves' hyperthyroidism that later progressed to Graves' ophthalmopathy.

The gene calls are TRBV5-1 and TRBJ1-1, with a weak D call TRBD1 (6 bases). V was trimmed by 0 bases and J by 0 bases, leaving 24 bases between them. This CDR3 has 20 residues. Germline V gene lookup returns CDR1 SGHRS and CDR2 YFSETQ. CDR3 DNA: TGCGCCAGCAGCTTGGCTCGGGGGATACCCAGGACAGCTCTGAACACTGAAGCTTTCTTT. Encoded protein: CASSLARGIPRTALNTEAFF.

This clonotype showed up many times. This rearrangement joins TRBV7-9 to TRBJ1-1; D perhaps matches TRBD1 (5 bases). The CDR3 contains 13 residues. Looked up from germline, CDR1 is SEHNR and CDR2 is FQNEAQ (reference sequence). V was cut by 5 bases and J by 4 bases, with 11 bases left in between. CDR3 loop: CASSVQGSTEAFF. CDR3 nucleotides: TGTGCCAGCAGCGTCCAGGGATCCACTGAAGCTTTCTTT. The full variable domain, completed using reference TRBV7-9 and TRBJ1-1, is DTGVSQNPRHKITKRGQNVTFRCDPISEHNRLYWYRQTLGQGPEFLTYFQNEAQLEKSRLLSDRFSAERPKGSFSTLEIQRTEQGDSAMYLCASSVQGSTEAFFGQGTRLTVV.

The chain couples TRBV24-1 to TRBJ1-1; TRBD1 might be the D (6 bases). The V and J ends lost 4 bases and 4 bases respectively, with 9 bases between them. Per the germline V gene, CDR1 is KGHDR and CDR2 is SFDVKD. The CDR3 extends over 13 amino acids. In DNA form, the CDR3 reads TGTGCCACCAGTGACCAGGGGTCCACTGAAGCTTTCTTT. Encoded protein: CATSDQGSTEAFF.

This clonotype has a count of ten or more. The chain combines TRBV2 with TRBJ2-7, with TRBD2 matching 7 bases. CDR3 length equals 15 residues. The junction had 14 bases not matched to a gene; V was cut back by 9 bases and J by 3 bases. Looked up from germline, CDR1 is SNHLY and CDR2 is FYNNEI. CDR3 nucleotides: TGTGCCAGTTGTAGATGGGACTATATTATCTACGAGCAGTACTTC. Its protein product is CASCRWDYIIYEQYF.

This clonotype has at least ten counts. J is TRBJ1-2 and V is TRBV6-2 or TRBV6-3; D ambiguous. Per germline, CDR1 MNHEY and CDR2 SVGEGT. V gave up 6 bases and J gave up 4 bases, with 21 bases separating them. The CDR3 length is 16 residues. The DNA for the CDR3 is TGTGCCAGCAGACCCACGAAGACGGCCGGAGGCTATGGCTACACCTTC. It codes for CASRPTKTAGGYGYTF.

This clonotype has a count of ten or more. The chain has TRBV19 and TRBJ2-2; 7 bases fit TRBD2. Germline-derived CDR1 and CDR2 are LNHDA and SQIVND (reference sequence). V was clipped by 5 bases and J by 9 bases; unmatched bases: 9. CDR3 length: 14 amino acids. In DNA form, the CDR3 reads TGTGCCAGTAGTTGGGCTGGGGAGGGGAGGGAGCTGTTTTTT. Its translation: CASSWAGEGRELFF.

The chain has TRBV7-9 and TRBJ1-2; no firm D call. The V gene lost 2 bases and the J gene lost 8 bases, with 9 bases spanning the gap. The CDR3 has 12 amino acids. CDR1 and CDR2 from the germline V gene are SEHNR and FQNEAQ (reference sequence). CDR3 in amino acids: CASSLSREGYTF. CDR3 in DNA: TGTGCCAGCAGCTTATCAAGGGAGGGCTACACCTTC. Full variable domain (rest looked up from reference TRBV7-9 and TRBJ1-2): DTGVSQNPRHKITKRGQNVTFRCDPISEHNRLYWYRQTLGQGPEFLTYFQNEAQLEKSRLLSDRFSAERPKGSFSTLEIQRTEQGDSAMYLCASSLSREGYTFGSGTRLTVV.

The rearrangement joins TRBV5-1 to TRBJ2-2, with a tentative D call TRBD2 (5 bases). V was trimmed by 4 bases and J by 4 bases, leaving 17 bases between them. The CDR3 is made up of 16 amino acids. Germline lookup yields CDR1 SGHRS and CDR2 YFSETQ. This CDR3 reads CASSPGGRAGTGELFF. In DNA, the CDR3 is TGCGCCAGCAGCCCCGGAGGAAGGGCGGGCACCGGGGAGCTGTTTTTT.

This clonotype showed up many times. V is TRBV20-1 and J is TRBJ2-7; D is uncertain. The V end lost 1 base, the J end lost 6 bases, and 16 bases lay between the germline ends. Per the germline V gene, CDR1 is DFQATT and CDR2 is SNEGSKA (reference sequence). CDR3 size: 14 residues. The CDR3 spells CSARGIREEGEQYF. As DNA, the CDR3 is TGCAGTGCTAGAGGGATCCGAGAGGAAGGCGAGCAGTACTTC.

This sequence joins TRBV4-3 and TRBJ2-7, with TRBD2 matching 7 bases. This CDR3 spans 14 amino acids. From germline, CDR1 is LGHNA and CDR2 YSLEER. Losses at the gene ends were 1 base for V and 7 bases for J; bases not matched to a gene: 7. CDR3 bases: TGCGCCAGCAGCCAAGTGGGAAGAGCGGGGGAGCAGTACTTC. Translating gives CASSQVGRAGEQYF.

This clonotype was counted many times. The CDR3 DNA reads TGTGCCAGCACCGGGACTAGCGGGAGACGGACAGATACGCAGTATTTT. Protein product: CASTGTSGRRTDTQYF. The rearrangement uses TRBV6-2 or TRBV6-3 and TRBJ2-3; the match to TRBD2 covers 14 bases. The CDR3 length is 16 residues. The germline V gene encodes CDR1 MNHEY and CDR2 SVGEGT. V trimming: 7 bases; J trimming: 3 bases; junction bases outside the gene matches: 6.

Concerning this clonotype itself: A read error may account for a junction end that differs from germline. The V call is TRBV30, the J call TRBJ1-3, with D tentatively TRBD1 (5 bases). Germline V gene sequence: CDR1 GTSNPN, CDR2 SVGIG (reference sequence). The CDR3 contains 15 residues. CDR3 sequence reads: CAWSPGGGSGNTISF. CDR3 coding DNA: TGTGCCTGGAGTCCGGGGGGGGGTTCTGGAAACACCATATCTTTT.

This sequence joins TRBV5-5 and TRBJ2-7, with TRBD2 matching 10 bases. CDR1 SGHKS and CDR2 YYEKEE come from the germline V gene (reference sequence). CDR3 size: 17 residues. Losses at the gene ends were 3 bases for V and 0 bases for J; bases not matched to a gene: 9. The CDR3 region is CASSSLGLADNSYEQYF. CDR3 sequence (DNA): TGTGCCAGCAGCTCATTAGGACTAGCGGACAACTCCTACGAGCAGTACTTC.

This rearrangement joins TRBV12-5 to TRBJ2-1, with TRBD2 identical over 14 bases. Per germline, CDR1 LGHNT and CDR2 FRNRAP. The CDR3 extends over 20 amino acids. V dropped 3 bases and J dropped 8; count of bases not matched to a gene: 18. The CDR3 loop is CASGFRPGLAGGPFKDEQFF. In DNA, the CDR3 is TGTGCTAGTGGTTTTAGGCCCGGACTAGCGGGAGGACCGTTTAAGGATGAGCAGTTCTTC.

This chain connects TRBV30 to TRBJ1-5, with 7 bases lining up with TRBD1. Trimming removed 0 bases from V and 2 bases from J; junction bases left unmatched: 7. Per the germline V gene, CDR1 is GTSNPN and CDR2 is SVGIG (reference sequence). The CDR3 spans 16 residues. The CDR3 DNA reads TGTGCCTGGAGTGTAGGTACAGGGGCTGGCAATCAGCCCCAGCATTTT. As protein: CAWSVGTGAGNQPQHF.

This clonotype was found many times. The DNA of the CDR3 is TGTGCCAGCAGCCAAGATACAGGGGTGACCGGGGAGCTGTTTTTT. Translated, it gives CASSQDTGVTGELFF. The chain couples TRBV3-1 to TRBJ2-2, with TRBD1 matching over 7 bases. The CDR3 is 15 residues long. The junction had 3 bases not matched to a gene; V was cut back by 0 bases and J by 5 bases. From germline, CDR1 is LGHDT and CDR2 YNNKEL (reference sequence).

The chain couples TRBV6-5 to TRBJ2-5; possible D gene TRBD1, 5 bases. The CDR3 has 14 residues. V was pared by 0 bases and J by 5 bases, with 10 bases between. Germline V CDR1 and CDR2: MNHEY, SVGAGI. The CDR3 DNA reads as TGTGCCAGCAGTTACTCAGGGGCCACGGAGACCCAGTACTTC. It yields the protein CASSYSGATETQYF.

Of note for this clonotype: This clone may be a read error of a much larger clone one base away. DNA for the CDR3: TGCGCCAGCAGCTGGGACAGGGGAGGCTGCAATGAGCAGTTCTTC. Translation: CASSWDRGGCNEQFF. The chain carries TRBV5-1 and TRBJ2-1; TRBD1 agrees at 10 bases. Germline-derived CDR1 and CDR2 are SGHRS and YFSETQ. J lost 6 bases, V lost 3 bases, and 6 bases had no gene match. The CDR3 contains 15 residues.

This clonotype came up many times. The chain couples TRBV20-1 to TRBJ1-4; D might be TRBD1 (5 bases). Germline assignment: CDR1 DFQATT and CDR2 SNEGSKA (reference sequence). V was shortened by 8 bases and J by 4 bases, with 14 bases between the two germline ends. The CDR3 totals 13 residues. In DNA, the CDR3 is TGCAGTCAACTCCGGGGCGATAATGAAAAACTGTTTTTT. Amino acids: CSQLRGDNEKLFF.

There are many counts of this clonotype. J is TRBJ1-6 and V is TRBV11-3; a weak D match, TRBD1 (6 bases). The germline V gene has CDR1 SGHNT and CDR2 YENEEA. CDR3 length: 14 residues. With 7 bases removed from V and 8 bases from J, the gap between germline ends came to 15 bases. The DNA for the CDR3 is TGTGCCAGCACCCGGACAGAACGAGATTCACCCCTCCACTTT. Translating gives CASTRTERDSPLHF.

The sample holds a few counts of this clonotype. The gene calls are TRBV29-1 and TRBJ2-2; 9 nucleotides line up with TRBD1. Unmatched junction bases numbered 14, after V lost 7 bases and J lost 5 bases. The CDR3 is 16 residues long. CDR1 and CDR2 (germline): SQVTM, ANQGSEA. The CDR3 loop is CSAPRPGQGGTGELFF. The CDR3 DNA reads as TGCAGCGCCCCGCGCCCGGGACAGGGAGGGACCGGGGAGCTGTTTTTT.

The chain couples TRBV6-6 to TRBJ1-1; D is undetermined. This CDR3 contains 16 residues. Germline CDR1 is MNHNY and CDR2 is SVGAGI (reference sequence). V was shortened by 2 bases and J by 1 base, with 14 bases between the two germline ends. CDR3 residues: CASSYDIAGWNTEAFF. The CDR3 coding sequence is TGTGCCAGCAGTTACGACATTGCGGGTTGGAACACTGAAGCTTTCTTT.

This clonotype was recorded at least ten times. The chain links TRBV19 to TRBJ2-1; perhaps TRBD2 as D (6 bases). The germline gives CDR1 LNHDA, CDR2 SQIVND (reference sequence). CDR3 size: 14 residues. V was clipped by 5 bases and J by 2 bases, with 10 bases between them. CDR3 sequence (DNA): TGTGCCAGTAGTGCGGGACCCCCCTACAATGAGCAGTTCTTC. Translating gives CASSAGPPYNEQFF.

Ten or more counts support this clonotype. The rearrangement links TRBV7-6 to TRBJ1-4; the D is unclear. In germline, CDR1 is SGHVS, CDR2 FNYEAQ. CDR3 size: 15 residues. V shed 4 bases and J shed 0 bases, with 9 bases lying between them. The CDR3 loop reads CASSSPTATNEKLFF. CDR3 bases: TGTGCCAGCAGCTCGCCGACGGCAACTAATGAAAAACTGTTTTTT.

In its sample, this clonotype was seen many times. This sequence joins TRBV20-1 and TRBJ1-2; D call uncertain. V was shortened by 3 bases and J by 6 bases, with 5 bases between the two germline ends. The CDR3 extends over 10 amino acids. Germline CDR1 and CDR2: DFQATT and SNEGSKA (reference sequence). The CDR3 reads CSASPHGYTF. In DNA form, the CDR3 reads TGCAGTGCTAGTCCTCATGGCTACACCTTC.